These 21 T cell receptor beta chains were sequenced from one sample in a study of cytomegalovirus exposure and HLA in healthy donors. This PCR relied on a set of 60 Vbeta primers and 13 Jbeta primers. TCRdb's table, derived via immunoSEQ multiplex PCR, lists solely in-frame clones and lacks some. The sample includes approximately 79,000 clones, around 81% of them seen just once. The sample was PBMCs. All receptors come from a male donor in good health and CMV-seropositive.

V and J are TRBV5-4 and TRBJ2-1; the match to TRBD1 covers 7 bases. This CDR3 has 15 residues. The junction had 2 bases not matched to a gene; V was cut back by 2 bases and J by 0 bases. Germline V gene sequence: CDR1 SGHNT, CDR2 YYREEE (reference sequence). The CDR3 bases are TGTGCCAGCAGCTTCACAGGGGTCTCCTACAATGAGCAGTTCTTC. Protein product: CASSFTGVSYNEQFF.

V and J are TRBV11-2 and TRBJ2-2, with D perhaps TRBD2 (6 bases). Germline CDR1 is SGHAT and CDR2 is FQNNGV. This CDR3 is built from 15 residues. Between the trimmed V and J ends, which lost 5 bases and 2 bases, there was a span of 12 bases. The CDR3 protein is CASSHRLENTGELFF. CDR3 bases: TGTGCCAGCAGCCATCGACTAGAAAACACCGGGGAGCTGTTTTTT.

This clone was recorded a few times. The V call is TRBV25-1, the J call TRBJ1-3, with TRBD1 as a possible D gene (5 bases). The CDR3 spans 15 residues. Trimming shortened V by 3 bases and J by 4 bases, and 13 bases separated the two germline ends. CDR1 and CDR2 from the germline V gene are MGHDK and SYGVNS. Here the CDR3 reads CASSEGRVGGNTIYF. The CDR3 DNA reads TGTGCCAGCAGTGAGGGCAGGGTCGGAGGAAACACCATATATTTT.

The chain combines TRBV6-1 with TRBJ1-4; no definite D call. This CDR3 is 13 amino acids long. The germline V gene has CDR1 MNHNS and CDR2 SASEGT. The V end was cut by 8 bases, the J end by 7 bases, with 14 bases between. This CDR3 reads CASLPGRGEKLFF. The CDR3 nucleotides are TGTGCCAGCCTCCCGGGTCGGGGTGAAAAACTGTTTTTT.

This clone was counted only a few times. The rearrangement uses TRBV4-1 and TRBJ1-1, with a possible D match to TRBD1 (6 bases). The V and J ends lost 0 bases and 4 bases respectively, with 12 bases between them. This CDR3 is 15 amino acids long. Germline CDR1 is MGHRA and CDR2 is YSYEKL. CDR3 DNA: TGCGCCAGCAGCCAAGATGGGGGCTCGGGCACTGAAGCTTTCTTT. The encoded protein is CASSQDGGSGTEAFF.

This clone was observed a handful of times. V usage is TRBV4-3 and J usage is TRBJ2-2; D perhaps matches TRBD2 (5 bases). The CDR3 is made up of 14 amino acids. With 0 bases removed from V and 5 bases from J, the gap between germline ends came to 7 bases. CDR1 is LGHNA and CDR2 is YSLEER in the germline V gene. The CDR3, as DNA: TGCGCCAGCAGCCAAGAACGCGGGACCGGGGAGCTGTTTTTT. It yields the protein CASSQERGTGELFF.

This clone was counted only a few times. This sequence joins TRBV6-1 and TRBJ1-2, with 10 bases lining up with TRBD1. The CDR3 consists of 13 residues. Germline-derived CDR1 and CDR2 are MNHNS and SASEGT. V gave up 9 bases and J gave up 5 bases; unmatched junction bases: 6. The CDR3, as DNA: TGTGCCAGTTACAGGGGACAGGGGTATGGCTACACCTTC. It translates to CASYRGQGYGYTF.

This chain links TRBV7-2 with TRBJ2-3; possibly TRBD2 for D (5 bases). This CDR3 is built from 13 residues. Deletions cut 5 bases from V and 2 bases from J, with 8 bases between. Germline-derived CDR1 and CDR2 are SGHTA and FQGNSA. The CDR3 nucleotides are TGTGCCAGCAGCGTTGACTACACAGATACGCAGTATTTT. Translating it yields CASSVDYTDTQYF.

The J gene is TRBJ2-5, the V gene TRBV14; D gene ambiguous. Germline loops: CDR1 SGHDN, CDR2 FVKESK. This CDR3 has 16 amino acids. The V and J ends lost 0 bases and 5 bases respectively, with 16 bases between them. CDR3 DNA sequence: TGTGCCAGCAGCCAAGAGCGGATGCCTCTTTGGGAGACCCAGTACTTC. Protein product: CASSQERMPLWETQYF.

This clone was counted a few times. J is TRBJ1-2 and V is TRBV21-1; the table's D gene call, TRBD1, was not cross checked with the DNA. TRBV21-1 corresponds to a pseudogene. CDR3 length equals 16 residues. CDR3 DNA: TGTGCCAGCAGCAAAGGATTCAGGGACATAAACTATGGCTACACCTTC. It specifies CASSKGFRDINYGYTF.

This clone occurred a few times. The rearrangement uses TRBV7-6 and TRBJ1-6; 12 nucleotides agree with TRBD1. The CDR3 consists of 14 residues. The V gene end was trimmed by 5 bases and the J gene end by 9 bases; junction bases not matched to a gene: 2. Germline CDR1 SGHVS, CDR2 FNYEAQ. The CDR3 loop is CASSVGQGASPLHF. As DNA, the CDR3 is TGTGCCAGCAGCGTGGGACAGGGGGCTTCACCCCTCCACTTT.

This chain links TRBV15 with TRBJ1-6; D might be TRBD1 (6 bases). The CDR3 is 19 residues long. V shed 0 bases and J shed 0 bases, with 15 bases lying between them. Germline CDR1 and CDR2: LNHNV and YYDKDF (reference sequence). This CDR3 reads CATSRDPQQGSSYNSPLHF. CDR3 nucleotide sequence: TGTGCCACCAGCAGAGATCCACAACAGGGAAGCTCCTATAATTCACCCCTCCACTTT.

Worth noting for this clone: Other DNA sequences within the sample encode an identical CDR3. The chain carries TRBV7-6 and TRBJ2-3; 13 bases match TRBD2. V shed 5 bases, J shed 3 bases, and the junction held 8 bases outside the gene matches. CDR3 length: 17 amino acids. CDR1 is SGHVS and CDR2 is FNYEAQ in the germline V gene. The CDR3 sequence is CASSKATSGGLTDTQYF. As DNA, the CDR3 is TGTGCCAGCAGCAAGGCGACTAGCGGGGGGTTGACAGATACGCAGTATTTT.

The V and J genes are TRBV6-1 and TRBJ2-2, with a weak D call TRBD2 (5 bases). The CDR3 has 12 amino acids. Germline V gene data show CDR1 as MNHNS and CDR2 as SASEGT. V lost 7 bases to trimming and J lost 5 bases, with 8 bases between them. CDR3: CASKSGTGELFF. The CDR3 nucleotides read TGTGCCAGCAAGTCGGGGACCGGGGAGCTGTTTTTT.

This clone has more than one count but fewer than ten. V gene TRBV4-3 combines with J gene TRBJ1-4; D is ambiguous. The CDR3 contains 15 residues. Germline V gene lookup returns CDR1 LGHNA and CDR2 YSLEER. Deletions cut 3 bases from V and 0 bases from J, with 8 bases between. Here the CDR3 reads CASSHIHATNEKLFF. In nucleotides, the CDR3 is TGCGCCAGCAGCCATATACACGCAACTAATGAAAAACTGTTTTTT.

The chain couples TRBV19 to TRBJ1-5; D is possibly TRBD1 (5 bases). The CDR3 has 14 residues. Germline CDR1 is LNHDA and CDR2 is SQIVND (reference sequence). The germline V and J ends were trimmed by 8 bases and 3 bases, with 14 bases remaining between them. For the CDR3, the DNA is TGTGCCAGTCGTAATGGGGGGAACAATCAGCCCCAGCATTTT. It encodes CASRNGGNNQPQHF.

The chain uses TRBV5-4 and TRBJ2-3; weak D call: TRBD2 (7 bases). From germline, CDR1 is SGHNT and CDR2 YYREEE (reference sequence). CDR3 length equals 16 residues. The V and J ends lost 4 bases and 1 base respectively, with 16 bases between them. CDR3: CASSDRGGGRTDTQYF. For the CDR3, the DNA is TGTGCCAGCAGCGACCGGGGAGGGGGGCGCACAGATACGCAGTATTTT.

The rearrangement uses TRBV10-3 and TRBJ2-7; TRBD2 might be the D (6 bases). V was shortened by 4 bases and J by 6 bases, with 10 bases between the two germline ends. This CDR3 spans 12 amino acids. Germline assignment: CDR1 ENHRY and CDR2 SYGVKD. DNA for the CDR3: TGTGCCATCAGTGGGACTATGGGCGAGCAGTACTTC. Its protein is CAISGTMGEQYF.

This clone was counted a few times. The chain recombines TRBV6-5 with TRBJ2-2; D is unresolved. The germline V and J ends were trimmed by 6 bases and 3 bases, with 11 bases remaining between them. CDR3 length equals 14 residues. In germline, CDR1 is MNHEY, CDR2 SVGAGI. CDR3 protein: CASSSNSYTGELFF. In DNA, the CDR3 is TGTGCCAGCAGCTCCAACAGCTACACCGGGGAGCTGTTTTTT.

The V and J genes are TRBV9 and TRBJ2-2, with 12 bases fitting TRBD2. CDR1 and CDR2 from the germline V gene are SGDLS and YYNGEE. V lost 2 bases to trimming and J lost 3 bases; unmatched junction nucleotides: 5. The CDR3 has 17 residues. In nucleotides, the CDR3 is TGTGCCAGCAGCGTCCCTAGCGGGGGGGCGGACACCGGGGAGCTGTTTTTT. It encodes CASSVPSGGADTGELFF.

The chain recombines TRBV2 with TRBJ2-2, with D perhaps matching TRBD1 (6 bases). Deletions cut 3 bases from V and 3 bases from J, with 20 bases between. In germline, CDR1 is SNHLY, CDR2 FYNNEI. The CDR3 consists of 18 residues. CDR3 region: CASSDPGHTNLYTGELFF. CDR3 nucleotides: TGTGCCAGCAGTGATCCGGGACACACGAACCTGTACACCGGGGAGCTGTTTTTT.